The clone carrying this T cell receptor (beta chain) was picked up one time. Its target is unknown. These data belong to a study of cytomegalovirus exposure and HLA in healthy donors. The ends lost 0 bases at V and 1 base at J; junction bases unmatched: 8. CDR1 SGDLS and CDR2 YYNGEE come from the germline V gene. The length of the CDR3 is 18 residues. Primers for the PCR totalled 60 Vbeta and 13 Jbeta. The data were produced by immunoSEQ multiplex PCR, yet TCRdb's version contains in-frame clones alone and is incomplete. The top ten clones hold roughly 17% of a sample with about 98,000 clones, about three quarters of them seen once. General study findings and limits: A later analysis reportedly identified an Asian-associated ancestry cluster as carrying fewer N-insertions than the 666-donor mean. Roughly even sequencing depth across donors was the assumption behind the presence/absence analyses. Within an earlier analysis, most TCR beta V segments proved productive either about 87% or about 30% of the time. When analyzed later, a missense DCLRE1C variant was found to be linked to TCR beta V- and J-gene trimming.

The clonotype was recovered from a man aged 60-69 years in good health and CMV-seropositive. The V and J genes are TRBV9 and TRBJ2-1, with TRBD2 identical over 9 bases. Input material: PBMCs. The CDR3 spells CASSVGGSGGWSYNEQFF. CDR3 coding DNA: TGTGCCAGCAGCGTAGGGGGTAGCGGGGGATGGTCCTACAATGAGCAGTTCTTC.